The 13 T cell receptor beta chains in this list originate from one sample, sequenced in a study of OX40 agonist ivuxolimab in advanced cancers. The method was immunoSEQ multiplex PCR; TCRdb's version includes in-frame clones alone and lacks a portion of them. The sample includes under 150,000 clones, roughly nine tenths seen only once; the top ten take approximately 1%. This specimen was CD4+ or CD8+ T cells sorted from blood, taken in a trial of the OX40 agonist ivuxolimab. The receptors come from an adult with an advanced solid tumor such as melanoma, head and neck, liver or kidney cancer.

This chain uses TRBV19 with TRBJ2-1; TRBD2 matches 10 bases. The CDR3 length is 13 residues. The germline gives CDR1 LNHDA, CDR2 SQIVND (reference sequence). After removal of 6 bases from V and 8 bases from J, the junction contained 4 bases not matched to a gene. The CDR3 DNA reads TGTGCCAGTAGAACTAGCGGGAACTATGAGCAGTTCTTC. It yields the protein CASRTSGNYEQFF.

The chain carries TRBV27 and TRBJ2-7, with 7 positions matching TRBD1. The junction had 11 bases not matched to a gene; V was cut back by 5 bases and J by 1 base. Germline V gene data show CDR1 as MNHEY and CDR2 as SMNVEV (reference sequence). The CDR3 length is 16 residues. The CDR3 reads CASSRTTGVFSYEQYF. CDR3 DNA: TGTGCCAGCAGTCGTACCACAGGGGTCTTTTCCTACGAGCAGTACTTC.

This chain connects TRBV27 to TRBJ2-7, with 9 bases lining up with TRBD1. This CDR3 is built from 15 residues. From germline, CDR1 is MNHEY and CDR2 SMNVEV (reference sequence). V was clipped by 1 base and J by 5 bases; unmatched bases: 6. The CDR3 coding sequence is TGTGCCAGCAGTTTATATGGGGGACAGGGAGACGAGCAGTACTTC. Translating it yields CASSLYGGQGDEQYF.

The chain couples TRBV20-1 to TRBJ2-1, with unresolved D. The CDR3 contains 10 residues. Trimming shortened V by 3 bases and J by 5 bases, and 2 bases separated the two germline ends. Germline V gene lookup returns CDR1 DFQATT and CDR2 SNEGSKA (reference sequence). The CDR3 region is CSARNNEQFF. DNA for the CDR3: TGCAGTGCTAGGAACAATGAGCAGTTCTTC.

This CDR3 reads CASTSGRRDEQFF. CDR3 bases: TGTGCCAGCACTAGCGGGAGACGGGATGAGCAGTTCTTC. The chain uses TRBV9 and TRBJ2-1; 10 bases fit TRBD2. This CDR3 is built from 13 residues. Germline V gives CDR1 SGDLS, CDR2 YYNGEE. V lost 6 bases and J lost 8; bases outside the gene matches: 5.

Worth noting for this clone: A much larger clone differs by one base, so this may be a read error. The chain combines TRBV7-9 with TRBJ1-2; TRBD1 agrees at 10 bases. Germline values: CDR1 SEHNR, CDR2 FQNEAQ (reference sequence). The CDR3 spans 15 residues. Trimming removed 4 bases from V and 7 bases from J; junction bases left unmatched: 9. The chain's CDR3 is CASSSSGQGMGGYTF. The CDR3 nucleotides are TGTGCCAGCAGCTCATCGGGACAGGGGATGGGTGGCTACACCTTC.

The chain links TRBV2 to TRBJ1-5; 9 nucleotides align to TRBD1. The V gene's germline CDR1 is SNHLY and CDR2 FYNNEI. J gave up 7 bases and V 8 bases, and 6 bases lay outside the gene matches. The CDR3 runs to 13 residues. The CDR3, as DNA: TGTGCCAGCGGACAGGGGTCCCCGCAGCCCCAGCATTTT. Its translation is CASGQGSPQPQHF.

The DNA for the CDR3 is TGTGCCAGCAGTTCCCCCGGGACAGGGACCTACGAGCAGTACTTC. Translating it yields CASSSPGTGTYEQYF. The gene calls are TRBV28 and TRBJ2-7; 9 nucleotides align to TRBD1. From germline, CDR1 is MDHEN and CDR2 SYDVKM. Germline trimming cut 4 bases from V and 2 bases from J; bases unmatched to any gene: 6. The CDR3 spans 15 residues.

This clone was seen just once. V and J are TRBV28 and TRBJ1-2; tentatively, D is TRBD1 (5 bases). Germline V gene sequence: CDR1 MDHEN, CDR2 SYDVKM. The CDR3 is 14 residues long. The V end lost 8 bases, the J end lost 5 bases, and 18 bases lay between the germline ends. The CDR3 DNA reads TGTGCCAGCGTTTCGGGGCAGGGAACTTATGGCTACACCTTC. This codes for CASVSGQGTYGYTF.

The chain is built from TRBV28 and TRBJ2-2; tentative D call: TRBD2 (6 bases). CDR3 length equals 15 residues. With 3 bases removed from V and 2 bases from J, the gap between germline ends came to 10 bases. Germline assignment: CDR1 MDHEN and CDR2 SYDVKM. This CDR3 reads CASSLGLFNTGELFF. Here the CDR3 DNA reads TGTGCCAGCAGTTTGGGACTGTTCAACACCGGGGAGCTGTTTTTT.

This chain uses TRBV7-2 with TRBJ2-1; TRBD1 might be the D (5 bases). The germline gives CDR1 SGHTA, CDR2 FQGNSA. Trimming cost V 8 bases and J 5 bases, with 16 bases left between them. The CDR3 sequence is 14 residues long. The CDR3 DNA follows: TGTGCCAGCCGAAGGGGAATAAAGGACAATGAGCAGTTCTTC. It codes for CASRRGIKDNEQFF.

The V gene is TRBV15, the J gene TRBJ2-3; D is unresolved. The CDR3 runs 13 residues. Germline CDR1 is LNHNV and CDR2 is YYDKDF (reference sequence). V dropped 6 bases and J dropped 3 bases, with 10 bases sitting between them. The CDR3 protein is CATSGIKTDTQYF. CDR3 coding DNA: TGTGCCACCAGTGGAATTAAAACAGATACGCAGTATTTT. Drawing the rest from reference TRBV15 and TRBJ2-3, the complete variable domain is DAMVIQNPRYQVTQFGKPVTLSCSQTLNHNVMYWYQQKSSQAPKLLFHYYDKDFNNEADTPDNFQSRRPNTSFCFLDIRSPGLGDTAMYLCATSGIKTDTQYFGPGTRLTVL.

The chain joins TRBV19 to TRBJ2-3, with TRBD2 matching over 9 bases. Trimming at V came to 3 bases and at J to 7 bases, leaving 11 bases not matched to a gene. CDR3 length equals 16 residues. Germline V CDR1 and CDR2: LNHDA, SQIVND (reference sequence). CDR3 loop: CASSMEGREGSYTQYF. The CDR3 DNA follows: TGTGCCAGTAGTATGGAGGGGCGGGAGGGGTCATATACGCAGTATTTT.